The present entry profiles one T cell receptor beta chain with its context. The antigen is unknown. The entry originates in a study of T cells expressing NK-cell markers. Turning to the study itself: In sorted CD3+CD56+NKG2C+, CD3+CD56+NKG2C- and CD3+CD56-NKG2C+ T cells, TCR beta repertoires were obtained. The study's findings and limits: These same clonotypes (in a few donors) also led the CD3+CD56-NKG2C+ fraction.

TCRdb reanalyzed the 5' RACE reads, giving one entry per CDR3 protein sequence and no DNA. With some 280,000 distinct CDR3 sequences in the sample, the ten largest clones hold 0.39%. Germline V gene sequence: CDR1 SGHRS, CDR2 YFSETQ. This CDR3 is built from 14 residues. V usage is TRBV5-1 and J usage is TRBJ2-5; lacking DNA, the TRBD1 call made by TCRdb goes unchecked. The specimen sequenced was blood T cells: a sorted CD56 or NKG2C T cell subset, CD4+ or CD8+ T cells, or bulk PBMC T cells (not recorded which). The TCR comes from a man between 18 and 35 years old in good health. CDR3: CASSLYGQEGTQYF. Full variable domain (outside the CDR3, taken from reference TRBV5-1 and TRBJ2-5): KAGVTQTPRYLIKTRGQQVTLSCSPISGHRSVSWYQQTPGQGLQFLFEYFSETQRNKGNFPGRFSGRQFSNSRSEMNVSTLELGDSALYLCASSLYGQEGTQYFGPGTRLLVL.